This record concerns one TCR beta chain sequence. Several immunoSEQ plates received, in even portions, the genomic DNA of each subset. The protocol was immunoSEQ multiplex PCR, while the TCRdb copy is restricted to in-frame clones and leaves out a portion. Seen here are over a million clones, around 82% observed once, and the top ten hold under 0.8%. The data belong to a study of shared clonotypes between healthy human individuals. Study-wide context: For every donor, three CD4 naive, three CD4 memory, two CD8 naive and one CD8 memory plates were used.

The CDR3 has 15 amino acids. V lost 2 bases and J lost 5; bases outside the gene matches: 5. Germline V lookup: CDR1 SGHRS, CDR2 YFSETQ. This TCR came from a man younger than 30 in good health. Some clones in this sample may be carry-over from other donors' samples. Sample: memory CD4+ T cells from PBMCs. Subset denoted: CD45RA-negative fraction. The genes are TRBV5-1 and TRBJ2-5, with 11 bases matching TRBD2. CDR3 nucleotide sequence: TGCGCCAGCAGCTTCACTAGCGGGAGTGGGGAGACCCAGTACTTC. Translated: CASSFTSGSGETQYF. Together with reference TRBV5-1 and TRBJ2-5, the CDR3 gives the full variable domain: KAGVTQTPRYLIKTRGQQVTLSCSPISGHRSVSWYQQTPGQGLQFLFEYFSETQRNKGNFPGRFSGRQFSNSRSEMNVSTLELGDSALYLCASSFTSGSGETQYFGPGTRLLVL.